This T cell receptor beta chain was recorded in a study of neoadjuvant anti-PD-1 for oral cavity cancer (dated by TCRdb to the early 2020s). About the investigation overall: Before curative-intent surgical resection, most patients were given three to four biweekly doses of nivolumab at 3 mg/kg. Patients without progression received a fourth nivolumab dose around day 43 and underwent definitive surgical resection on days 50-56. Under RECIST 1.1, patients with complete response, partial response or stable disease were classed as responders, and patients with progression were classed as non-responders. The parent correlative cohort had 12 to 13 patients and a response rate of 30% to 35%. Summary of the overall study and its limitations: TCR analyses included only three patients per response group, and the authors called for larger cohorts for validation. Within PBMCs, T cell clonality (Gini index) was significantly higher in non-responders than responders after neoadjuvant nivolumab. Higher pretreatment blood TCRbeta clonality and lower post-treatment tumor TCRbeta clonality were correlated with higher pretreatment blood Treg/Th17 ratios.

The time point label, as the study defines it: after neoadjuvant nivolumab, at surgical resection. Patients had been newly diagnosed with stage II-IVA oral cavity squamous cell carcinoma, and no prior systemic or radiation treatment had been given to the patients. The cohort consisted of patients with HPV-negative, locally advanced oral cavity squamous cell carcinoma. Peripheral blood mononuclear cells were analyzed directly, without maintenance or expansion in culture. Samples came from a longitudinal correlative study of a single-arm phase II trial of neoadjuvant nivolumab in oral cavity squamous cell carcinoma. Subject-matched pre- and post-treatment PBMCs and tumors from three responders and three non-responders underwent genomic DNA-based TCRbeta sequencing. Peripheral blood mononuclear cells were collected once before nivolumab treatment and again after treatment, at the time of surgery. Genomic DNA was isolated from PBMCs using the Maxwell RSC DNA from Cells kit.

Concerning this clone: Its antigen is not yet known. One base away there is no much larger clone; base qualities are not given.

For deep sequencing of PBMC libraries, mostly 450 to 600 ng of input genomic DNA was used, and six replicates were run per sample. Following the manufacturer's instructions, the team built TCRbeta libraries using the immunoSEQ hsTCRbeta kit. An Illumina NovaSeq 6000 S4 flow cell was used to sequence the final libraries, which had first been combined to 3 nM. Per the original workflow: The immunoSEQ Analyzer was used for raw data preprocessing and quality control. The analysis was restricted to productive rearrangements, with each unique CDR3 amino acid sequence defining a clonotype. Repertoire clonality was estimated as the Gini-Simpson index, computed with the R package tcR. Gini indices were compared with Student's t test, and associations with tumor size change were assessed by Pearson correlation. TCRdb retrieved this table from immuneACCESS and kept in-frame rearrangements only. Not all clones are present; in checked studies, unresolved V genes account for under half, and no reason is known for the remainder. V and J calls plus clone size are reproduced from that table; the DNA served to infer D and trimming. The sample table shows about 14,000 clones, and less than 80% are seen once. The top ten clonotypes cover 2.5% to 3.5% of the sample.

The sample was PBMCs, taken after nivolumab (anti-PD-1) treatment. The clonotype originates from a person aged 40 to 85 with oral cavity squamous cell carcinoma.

The CDR3 region reads CASSIDVVDNEQFF. The DNA reads TGTGCCAGTAGTATAGATGTGGTCGACAATGAGCAGTTCTTC. The chain is assembled from TRBV19 and TRBJ2-1, with an unclear D gene assignment. The CDR3 runs 14 amino acids, cysteine and phenylalanine included. The CDR3 DNA has 42 bases and is translated from base 1. Trimming takes 0 bases from V and 5 bases from J, and the germline ends sit 8 bases apart. CDR1 and CDR2, per the germline V gene (reference sequence), are LNHDA and SQIVND.